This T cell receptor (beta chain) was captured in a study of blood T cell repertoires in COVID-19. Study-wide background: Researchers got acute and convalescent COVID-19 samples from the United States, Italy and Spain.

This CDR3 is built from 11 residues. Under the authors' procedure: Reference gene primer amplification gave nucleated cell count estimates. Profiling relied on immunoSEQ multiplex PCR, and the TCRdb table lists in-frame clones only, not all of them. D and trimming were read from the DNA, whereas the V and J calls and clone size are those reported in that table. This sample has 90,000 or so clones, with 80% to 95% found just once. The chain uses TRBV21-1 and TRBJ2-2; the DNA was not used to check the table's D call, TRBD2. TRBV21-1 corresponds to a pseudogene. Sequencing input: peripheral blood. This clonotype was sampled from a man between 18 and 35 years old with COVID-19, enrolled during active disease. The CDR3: CASIYTGELFF. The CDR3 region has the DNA TGTGCCAGCATATACACCGGGGAGCTGTTTTTT.